These 21 T cell receptor beta chains were all obtained from the same sample, sequenced in a study of cytomegalovirus exposure and HLA in healthy donors (dated by TCRdb to about 2017). Library preparation employed the immunoSEQ multiplex PCR assay. TCRdb's version of the immuneACCESS table is confined to in-frame rearrangements and falls short of the full clone set. An unresolved V gene accounts for under half of the shortfall where checked; the remainder is of unknown origin. This sample gives 100,000 to 150,000 clones in total; 80% to 90% of them show up just once. The ten most abundant clones make up approximately 1.1% of the sample. What was sequenced was PBMCs. These receptors were obtained from a woman aged 18-29 years in good health and CMV-seronegative.

The rearrangement joins TRBV7-2 to TRBJ2-2; tentatively, D is TRBD2 (5 bases). Trimming removed 5 bases at V and 4 bases at J, with 17 bases between. Germline V gene data show CDR1 as SGHTA and CDR2 as FQGNSA. The CDR3 length is 16 residues. The CDR3 here is CASSPAPLAPTGELFF. The CDR3 nucleotides read TGTGCCAGCAGCCCCGCCCCCTTAGCGCCCACCGGGGAGCTGTTTTTT.

The chain couples TRBV6-5 to TRBJ1-2; possibly TRBD1 for D (5 bases). The CDR3 is 14 amino acids. Germline V gene lookup returns CDR1 MNHEY and CDR2 SVGAGI. V shed 2 bases and J shed 5 bases, with 12 bases lying between them. CDR3 loop: CASSYEATEYGYTF. CDR3 bases: TGTGCCAGCAGTTACGAGGCGACAGAGTATGGCTACACCTTC.

J is TRBJ2-7 and V is TRBV30; 7 bases line up with TRBD1. CDR3 size: 13 residues. The V and J ends lost 6 bases and 4 bases, in that order; junction bases with no gene match: 9. Germline V CDR1 and CDR2: GTSNPN, SVGIG (reference sequence). For the CDR3, the DNA is TGTGCCTGTTTTTCCGGGACAGATTACGAGCAGTACTTC. It translates to CACFSGTDYEQYF.

This chain uses TRBV28 with TRBJ2-7; possible D gene TRBD2, 6 bases. The germline CDR1 and CDR2 sequences are MDHEN and SYDVKM. CDR3 length: 15 residues. Trimming removed 4 bases at V and 0 bases at J, with 13 bases between. The CDR3 nucleotides are TGTGCCAGCAGTTCCCTGCGGGGTAGCTCCTACGAGCAGTACTTC. Protein sequence: CASSSLRGSSYEQYF. The full variable domain, with the rest looked up from reference TRBV28 and TRBJ2-7, is DVKVTQSSRYLVKRTGEKVFLECVQDMDHENMFWYRQDPGLGLRLIYFSYDVKMKEKGDIPEGYSVSREKKERFSLILESASTNQTSMYLCASSSLRGSSYEQYFGPGTRLTVT.

The genes are TRBV13 and TRBJ2-3, with a possible D match to TRBD2 (7 bases). CDR3 length: 18 amino acids. Germline CDR1 reads PRHDT; CDR2 reads FYEKMQ (reference sequence). The V end was cut by 3 bases, the J end by 0 bases, with 19 bases between. CDR3 protein: CASSFGYDGGRSTDTQYF. The CDR3 DNA reads as TGTGCCAGCAGCTTTGGTTACGACGGGGGGCGTAGCACAGATACGCAGTATTTT.

The V call is TRBV2, the J call TRBJ2-5; perhaps TRBD2 as D (5 bases). V gave up 4 bases and J gave up 0 bases, with 15 bases separating them. The CDR3 extends over 16 amino acids. The germline gives CDR1 SNHLY, CDR2 FYNNEI. The CDR3 spells CASSGYGESYQETQYF. In DNA form, the CDR3 reads TGTGCCAGCAGTGGGTATGGGGAGAGCTACCAAGAGACCCAGTACTTC.

The chain employs TRBV7-9 and TRBJ2-1; TRBD1 matches 7 bases. The CDR3 has 14 amino acids. Germline V gene lookup returns CDR1 SEHNR and CDR2 FQNEAQ (reference sequence). With 5 bases clipped from V and 7 bases from J, the junction kept 8 bases outside the gene matches. CDR3 in DNA: TGTGCCAGCAGCCTTCGAGGGGGCTTGAATGAGCAGTTCTTC. The encoded protein is CASSLRGGLNEQFF.

The chain is built from TRBV6-5 and TRBJ2-2; D may be TRBD1 (5 bases). Germline CDR1 reads MNHEY; CDR2 reads SVGAGI. This CDR3 contains 16 residues. Deletions cut 0 bases from V and 5 bases from J, with 13 bases between. CDR3 sequence (DNA): TGTGCCAGCAGTTACTCGCTGACAGCGCTAACCGGGGAGCTGTTTTTT. Protein: CASSYSLTALTGELFF.

The chain uses TRBV28 and TRBJ2-7, with 7 bases aligning to TRBD2. J gave up 0 bases and V 6 bases, and 11 bases lay outside the gene matches. This CDR3 region has 16 residues. Germline CDR1 MDHEN, CDR2 SYDVKM. CDR3 sequence: CASRPRDGGSSYEQYF. The CDR3 DNA sequence: TGTGCCAGCAGACCTCGGGACGGGGGGAGCTCCTACGAGCAGTACTTC.

V is TRBV10-3 and J is TRBJ2-3, with 7 bases aligning to TRBD2. CDR1 is ENHRY and CDR2 is SYGVKD in the germline V gene. The CDR3 has 13 residues. J gave up 2 bases and V 9 bases, and 5 bases lay outside the gene matches. CDR3 residues: CAISSGYTDTQYF. The CDR3 nucleotides are TGTGCCATTTCTAGCGGATACACAGATACGCAGTATTTT.

This chain uses TRBV6-4 with TRBJ1-3; TRBD1 might be the D (5 bases). V gave up 3 bases and J gave up 2 bases, with 14 bases separating them. This CDR3 has 16 residues. Per germline, CDR1 MRHNA and CDR2 SNTAGT. CDR3 amino acids: CASSEISEGAGNTIYF. The CDR3 coding sequence is TGTGCCAGCAGTGAGATATCAGAAGGGGCTGGAAACACCATATATTTT.

This chain links TRBV6-1 with TRBJ1-2; D is unresolved. Between the trimmed V and J ends, which lost 6 bases and 4 bases, there was a span of 15 bases. The CDR3 extends over 14 amino acids. CDR1 is MNHNS, CDR2 SASEGT, per germline. CDR3 sequence (DNA): TGTGCCAGCAGCCCAACGAGGGCAGGCTATGGCTACACCTTC. It codes for CASSPTRAGYGYTF.

The rearrangement joins TRBV27 to TRBJ2-1; no clear D. The V gene's germline CDR1 is MNHEY and CDR2 SMNVEV (reference sequence). Trimming shortened V by 2 bases and J by 0 bases, and 11 bases separated the two germline ends. This CDR3 has 16 amino acids. CDR3 sequence reads: CASSLTADVSYNEQFF. The CDR3 region has the DNA TGTGCCAGCAGTTTAACAGCCGACGTCTCCTACAATGAGCAGTTCTTC.

CDR3 region: CASSQDRASGDTDTQYF. In DNA form, the CDR3 reads TGTGCCAGCAGCCAAGATAGGGCTAGCGGTGACACAGATACGCAGTATTTT. The V call is TRBV4-2, the J call TRBJ2-3; 7 bases align to TRBD2. The ends lost 0 bases at V and 2 bases at J; junction bases unmatched: 8. Germline loops: CDR1 LGHNA, CDR2 YNFKEQ. CDR3 length: 17 residues.

This clone was picked up one time. The chain recombines TRBV4-2 with TRBJ2-5, with 11 bases that match TRBD2. There are 18 residues in the CDR3. V lost 4 bases, J lost 5 bases, and 15 bases stayed unmatched. Germline CDR1 reads LGHNA; CDR2 reads YNFKEQ. The CDR3 is CASSREDRSSGGRETQYF. The CDR3 bases are TGTGCCAGCAGCCGTGAAGATAGGTCTAGCGGGGGGAGGGAGACCCAGTACTTC.

CDR3 protein: CASSFTGPNTEAFF. CDR3 nucleotides: TGCGCCAGCAGCTTCACAGGGCCGAACACTGAAGCTTTCTTT. V gene TRBV5-1 combines with J gene TRBJ1-1; weak D call: TRBD1 (6 bases). Germline V gives CDR1 SGHRS, CDR2 YFSETQ. Trimming removed 2 bases at V and 1 base at J, with 9 bases between. The CDR3 is made up of 14 amino acids.

This clone was seen only once. The chain recombines TRBV5-6 with TRBJ2-1, with 8 bases aligning to TRBD2. Trimming removed 2 bases from V and 6 bases from J; junction bases left unmatched: 10. The CDR3 has 16 amino acids. CDR1 and CDR2 (germline): SGHDT, YYEEEE. The CDR3 region has the DNA TGTGCCAGCAGCTTAGTAGGTGGCGGGGGGTTCAATGAGCAGTTCTTC. Protein product: CASSLVGGGGFNEQFF.

This chain joins TRBV5-1 and TRBJ1-1; a weak D match, TRBD1 (6 bases). The germline gives CDR1 SGHRS, CDR2 YFSETQ. The ends were cut back, 4 bases at V and 4 bases at J, with 20 bases in the middle. CDR3 length: 16 amino acids. CDR3 sequence (DNA): TGCGCCAGCAGCACACAAGGAACAGGGTTCGGCACTGAAGCTTTCTTT. This sequence encodes CASSTQGTGFGTEAFF.

This rearrangement joins TRBV19 to TRBJ1-5; D remains unclear. Germline V lookup: CDR1 LNHDA, CDR2 SQIVND (reference sequence). The V gene lost 5 bases and the J gene lost 4 bases, with 12 bases spanning the gap. The CDR3 is 14 amino acids. CDR3 DNA sequence: TGTGCCAGTAGTTTCACAGCTATTAATCAGCCCCAGCATTTT. Translation: CASSFTAINQPQHF.

This rearrangement joins TRBV7-2 to TRBJ2-7; tentative D call: TRBD2 (6 bases). Trimming pared 5 bases from V and 6 bases from J, leaving 17 bases between. The CDR3 length is 14 residues. Germline assignment: CDR1 SGHTA and CDR2 FQGNSA. CDR3 nucleotide sequence: TGTGCCAGCAGCGCAAACCGGGGGACCCCCGAGCAGTACTTC. Its translation: CASSANRGTPEQYF.

This clone was seen a few times. This chain connects TRBV6-4 to TRBJ2-1; 8 bases line up with TRBD1. J was trimmed by 6 bases and V by 8 bases; bases with no gene match: 12. CDR3 length: 15 residues. Germline CDR1 MRHNA, CDR2 SNTAGT. CDR3 DNA sequence: TGTGCCAGCGCTGACGGACAGGGACAATCCAATGAGCAGTTCTTC. Its translation: CASADGQGQSNEQFF.